The TCR beta chain under discussion was sequenced for a study of cytotoxic CD8 clonotypes in ibrutinib-treated CLL. As for the study in general: Patient counts were 11 relapsed/refractory, roughly 15 treatment-naive and some 17 IGHV unmutated.

From germline, CDR1 is ENHRY and CDR2 SYGVKD. The CDR3 spans 11 residues. Trimming left V 6 bases short and J 7 bases short, with 6 bases between. Study-wide results and limits: Researchers report that baseline clonality outpaced age-matched healthy donors and tracked circulating CD8+ T-cell counts. Upon ibrutinib response clonality rose, and upon progression it fell back toward baseline. There were few public clonotypes, and on treatment they contracted or stayed stable.

Generated by immunoSEQ multiplex PCR, the TCRdb table keeps only in-frame clones and is missing some. The data contain under 200,000 clones, 81% of them seen just once; the ten biggest clones take up roughly 1.9%. Regarding this clone: The antigen is unknown.

This chain connects TRBV10-3 to TRBJ2-2; D ambiguous. The origin of this receptor is a human donor with chronic lymphocytic leukemia. This material consisted of PBMCs, taken after 12 months of ibrutinib treatment. CDR3 region: CAISDVGELFF. CDR3 nucleotide sequence: TGTGCCATCAGCGACGTCGGGGAGCTGTTTTTT.